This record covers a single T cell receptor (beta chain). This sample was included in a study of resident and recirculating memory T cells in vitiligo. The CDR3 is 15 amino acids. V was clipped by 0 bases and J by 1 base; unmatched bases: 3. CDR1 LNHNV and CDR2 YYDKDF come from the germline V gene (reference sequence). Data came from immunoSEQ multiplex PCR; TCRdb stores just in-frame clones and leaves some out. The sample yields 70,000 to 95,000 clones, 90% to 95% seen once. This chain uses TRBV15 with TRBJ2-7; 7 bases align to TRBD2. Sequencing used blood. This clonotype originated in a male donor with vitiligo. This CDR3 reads CATSRELARSYEQYF. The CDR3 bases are TGTGCCACCAGCAGAGAACTAGCGAGGTCCTACGAGCAGTACTTC.